Listed below are T cell receptor beta chains from one sample, sequenced in a study of blood T cell repertoires in COVID-19. TCRdb keeps only in-frame clones here, not all; method: immunoSEQ multiplex PCR. The table lists 120,000 or so clones, about 87% of them singletons. Sequencing used peripheral blood. Receptors originate from a woman aged 55 to 70 with acute or convalescent COVID-19. The CDR3 runs from the conserved cysteine through the conserved F or W. D genes are given only for firm matches. Rows may omit the clone size; those that give it use once, few, many or a size class.

cdr3_aa	j_call	d_call	v_call	clone_size	cdr3_length
CASSLQGANTEAFF	TRBJ1-1	TRBD1	TRBV5-1	.	14
CSVSPQGANGYTF	TRBJ1-2	TRBD1	TRBV29-1	.	13
CASRGGGNTIYF	TRBJ1-3	.	TRBV9	.	12
CASSSRTGGREKLFF	TRBJ1-4	TRBD1	TRBV7-2	.	15
CASSGNSGDYEQYF	TRBJ2-7	.	TRBV19	few	14
CASSFGAGGEGGYTF	TRBJ1-2	TRBD1	TRBV5-1	.	15
CASRQTGGGDYGYTF	TRBJ1-2	.	TRBV7-8	.	15
CASSLDSGRGELFF	TRBJ2-2	TRBD2	TRBV7-3	few	14
CASTPGAGSRPQETQYF	TRBJ2-5	.	TRBV11-3	.	17
CASSVAGGLSGETQYF	TRBJ2-5	.	TRBV9	once	16
CASSSTGTGANVLTF	TRBJ2-6	.	TRBV5-1	.	15
CASSQAGTSVSGANTGELFF	TRBJ2-2	TRBD2	TRBV4-2	.	20
CASSPEAGRGDNEQFF	TRBJ2-1	TRBD2	TRBV19	.	16
CASSLERYTEAFF	TRBJ1-1	.	TRBV7-2	.	13
CASSISGALSYNEQFF	TRBJ2-1	.	TRBV7-3	.	16
CASSRGPTNEKLFF	TRBJ1-4	TRBD1	TRBV2	.	14
CASSLVDASGRREQYF	TRBJ2-7	TRBD2	TRBV7-2	.	16
CASSLLAGGGETQYF	TRBJ2-5	TRBD2	TRBV5-1	once	15
CASRGGDRGQLSGNTIYF	TRBJ1-3	TRBD1	TRBV2	.	18
CASSPGQGWTEAFF	TRBJ1-1	TRBD1	TRBV3-1/TRBV3-2	.	14
CASSLQGAMNTEAFF	TRBJ1-1	TRBD1	TRBV28	.	15
CASSQGGREGEQFF	TRBJ2-1	TRBD2	TRBV3-1/TRBV3-2	.	14
CAISGGQGGPSGYEQYF	TRBJ2-7	.	TRBV10-3	.	17
CASSLGTDSNQPQHF	TRBJ1-5	TRBD1	TRBV3-1/TRBV3-2	.	15
CASSIVVGEQFF	TRBJ2-1	.	TRBV19	.	12
CASSPWDKGNTNEQYF	TRBJ2-7	.	TRBV28	few	16
CASSRQGSSYEQYF	TRBJ2-7	TRBD1	TRBV4-1	.	14
CASSPGEAYGYTF	TRBJ1-2	.	TRBV3-1/TRBV3-2	once	13
CASSYTGHSTDTQYF	TRBJ2-3	.	TRBV6-5	once	15
CASSTRQGSGYTF	TRBJ1-2	TRBD1	TRBV19	.	13
CASSFASRASGNEQFF	TRBJ2-1	TRBD2	TRBV19	.	16
CASSPINRGRAGGTDTQYF	TRBJ2-3	.	TRBV5-4	.	19
CATSENPGQPQHF	TRBJ1-5	.	TRBV24-1	.	13
CAWKSLPSYEQYF	TRBJ2-7	.	TRBV30	.	13
CASSSRRTGRSYEQYF	TRBJ2-7	TRBD1	TRBV6-5	few	16
CASGPNRQGLGANVLTF	TRBJ2-6	.	TRBV12-5	.	17
CATSDPTSGSILETQYF	TRBJ2-5	TRBD2	TRBV24-1	.	17
CASSQGGGVGYTF	TRBJ1-2	.	TRBV4-1	.	13
CASSIFPQGEGGYTF	TRBJ1-2	TRBD1	TRBV9	.	15